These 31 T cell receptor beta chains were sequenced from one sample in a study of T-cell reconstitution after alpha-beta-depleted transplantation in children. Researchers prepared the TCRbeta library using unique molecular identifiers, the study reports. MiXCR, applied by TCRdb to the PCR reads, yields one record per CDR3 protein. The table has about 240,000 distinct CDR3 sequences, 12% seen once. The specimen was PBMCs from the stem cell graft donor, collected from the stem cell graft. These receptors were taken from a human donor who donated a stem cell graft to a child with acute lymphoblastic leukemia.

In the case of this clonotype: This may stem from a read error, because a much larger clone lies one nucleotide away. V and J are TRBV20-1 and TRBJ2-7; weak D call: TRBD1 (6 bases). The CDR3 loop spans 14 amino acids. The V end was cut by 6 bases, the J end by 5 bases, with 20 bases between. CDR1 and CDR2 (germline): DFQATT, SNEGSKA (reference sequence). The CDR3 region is CSAYSGTWGNEQYF. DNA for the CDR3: TGCAGTGCCTACTCCGGGACATGGGGGAACGAGCAGTACTTC.

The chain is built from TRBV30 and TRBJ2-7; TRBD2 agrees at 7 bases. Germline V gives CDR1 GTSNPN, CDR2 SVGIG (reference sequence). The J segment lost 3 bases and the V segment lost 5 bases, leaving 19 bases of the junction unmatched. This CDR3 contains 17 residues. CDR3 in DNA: TGTGCCTGGGGGCAGCGGGAAAAGGTCAACGAGAGCTACGAGCAGTACTTC. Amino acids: CAWGQREKVNESYEQYF.

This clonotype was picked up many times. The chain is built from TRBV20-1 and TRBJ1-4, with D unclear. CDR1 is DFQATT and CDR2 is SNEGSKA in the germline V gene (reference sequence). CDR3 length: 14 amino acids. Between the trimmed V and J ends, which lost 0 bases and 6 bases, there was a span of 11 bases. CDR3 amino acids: CSARDIGFDEKLFF. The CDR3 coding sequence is TGCAGTGCTAGAGATATAGGGTTTGATGAAAAACTGTTTTTT.

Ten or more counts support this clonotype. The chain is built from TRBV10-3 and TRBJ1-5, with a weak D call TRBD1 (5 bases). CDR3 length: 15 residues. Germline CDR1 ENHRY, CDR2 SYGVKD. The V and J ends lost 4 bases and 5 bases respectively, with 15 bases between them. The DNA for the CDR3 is TGTGCCATCAGTGCGACTGCTAGGGGTGATCAGCCCCAGCATTTT. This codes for CAISATARGDQPQHF.

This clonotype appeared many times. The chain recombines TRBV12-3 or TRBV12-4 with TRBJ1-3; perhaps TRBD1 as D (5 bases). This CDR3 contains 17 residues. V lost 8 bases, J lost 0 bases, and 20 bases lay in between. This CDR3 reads CASVGVGRGRSGNTIYF. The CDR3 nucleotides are TGTGCCAGCGTTGGGGTAGGGAGGGGACGCTCTGGAAACACCATATATTTT.

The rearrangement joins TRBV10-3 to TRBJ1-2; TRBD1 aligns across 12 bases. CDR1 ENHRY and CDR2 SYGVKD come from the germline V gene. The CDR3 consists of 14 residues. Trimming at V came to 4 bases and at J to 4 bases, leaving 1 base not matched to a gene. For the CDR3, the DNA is TGTGCCATCAGTGGGGGACAGGGGGCCTATGGCTACACCTTC. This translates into CAISGGQGAYGYTF.

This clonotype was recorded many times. In DNA form, the CDR3 reads TGTGCCAGCAGTTACCCCAGGGACAATGAGCAGTTCTTC. As protein: CASSYPRDNEQFF. V usage is TRBV6-2 or TRBV6-3 and J usage is TRBJ2-1, with D possibly TRBD1 on 5 matching bases. Trimming took off 2 bases at V and 5 bases at J, with 7 bases between the two ends. Germline V lookup: CDR1 MNHEY, CDR2 SVGEGT. The CDR3 runs to 13 residues.

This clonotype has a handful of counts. As DNA, the CDR3 is TGCAGCGTTGAATACAGGGCTAGTGCTGGCTACACCTTC. It yields the protein CSVEYRASAGYTF. The chain has TRBV29-1 and TRBJ1-2, with D perhaps matching TRBD1 (6 bases). The CDR3 sequence is 13 residues long. The germline V gene encodes CDR1 SQVTM and CDR2 ANQGSEA. Trimming removed 2 bases from V and 7 bases from J, with 14 bases in between.

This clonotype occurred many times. The CDR3 here is CASSPGGANTEAFF. The CDR3 region has the DNA TGTGCCAGCAGCCCGGGGGGAGCGAACACTGAAGCTTTCTTT. This sequence joins TRBV9 and TRBJ1-1; possible D gene TRBD1, 5 bases. Germline CDR1 SGDLS, CDR2 YYNGEE. Trimming cost V 4 bases and J 1 base, with 11 bases left between them. CDR3 size: 14 residues.

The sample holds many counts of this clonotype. This chain's CDR3 is CASSLGRGVSTDTQYF. For the CDR3, the DNA is TGTGCCAGCAGCTTAGGGCGGGGGGTGAGCACAGATACGCAGTATTTT. This chain uses TRBV7-2 with TRBJ2-3; 8 bases agree with TRBD2. There are 16 residues in the CDR3. V gave up 1 base and J gave up 0 bases; unmatched junction bases: 3. The germline CDR1 and CDR2 sequences are SGHTA and FQGNSA. Based on the CDR3 plus reference TRBV7-2 and TRBJ2-3, the full variable domain is GAGVSQSPSNKVTEKGKDVELRCDPISGHTALYWYRQSLGQGLEFLIYFQGNSAPDKSGLPSDRFSAERTGGSVSTLTIQRTQQEDSAVYLCASSLGRGVSTDTQYFGPGTRLTVL.

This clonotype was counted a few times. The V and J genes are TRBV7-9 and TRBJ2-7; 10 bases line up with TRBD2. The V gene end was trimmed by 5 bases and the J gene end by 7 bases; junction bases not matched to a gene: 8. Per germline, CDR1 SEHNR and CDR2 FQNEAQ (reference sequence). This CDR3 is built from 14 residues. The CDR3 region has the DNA TGTGCCAGCAGCCGGTTAGCGGGAGGAGGAGAGCAGTACTTC. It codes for CASSRLAGGGEQYF.

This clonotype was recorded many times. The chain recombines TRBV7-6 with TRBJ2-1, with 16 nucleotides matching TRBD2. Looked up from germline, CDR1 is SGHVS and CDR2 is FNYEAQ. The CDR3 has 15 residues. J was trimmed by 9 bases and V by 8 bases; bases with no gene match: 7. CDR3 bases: TGTGCCAGCGCCGGGACTAGCGGGGGGGCCACTGAGCAGTTCTTC. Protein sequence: CASAGTSGGATEQFF.

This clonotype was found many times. DNA for the CDR3: TGCAGCGTTGAATGGGACAGGGTGAACTATGGCTACACCTTC. The encoded protein is CSVEWDRVNYGYTF. This chain links TRBV29-1 with TRBJ1-2; 9 bases fit TRBD1. The trim removed 2 bases at V and 2 bases at J, leaving 3 bases unmatched. Germline V gives CDR1 SQVTM, CDR2 ANQGSEA. The CDR3 has 14 amino acids.

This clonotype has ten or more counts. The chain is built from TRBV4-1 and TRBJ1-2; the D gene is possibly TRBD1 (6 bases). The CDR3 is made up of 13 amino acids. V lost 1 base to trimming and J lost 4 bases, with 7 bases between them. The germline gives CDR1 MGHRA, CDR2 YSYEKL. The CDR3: CASSQAQGYGYTF. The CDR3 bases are TGCGCCAGCAGCCAAGCACAGGGCTATGGCTACACCTTC.

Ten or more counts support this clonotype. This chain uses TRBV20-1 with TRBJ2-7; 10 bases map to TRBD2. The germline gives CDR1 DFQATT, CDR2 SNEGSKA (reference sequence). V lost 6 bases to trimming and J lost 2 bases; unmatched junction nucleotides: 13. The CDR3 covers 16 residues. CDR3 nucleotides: TGCAGTGCCGATTTCAGGCGGACTAGCGGAACCTACGAGCAGTACTTC. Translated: CSADFRRTSGTYEQYF.

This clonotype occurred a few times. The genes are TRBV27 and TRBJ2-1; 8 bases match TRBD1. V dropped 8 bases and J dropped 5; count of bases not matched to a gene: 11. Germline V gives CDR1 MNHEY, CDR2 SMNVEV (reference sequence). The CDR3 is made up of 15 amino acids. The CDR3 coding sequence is TGTGCCAGCTTCCAGGGGGCTATTGGTAACAATGAGCAGTTCTTC. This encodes CASFQGAIGNNEQFF.

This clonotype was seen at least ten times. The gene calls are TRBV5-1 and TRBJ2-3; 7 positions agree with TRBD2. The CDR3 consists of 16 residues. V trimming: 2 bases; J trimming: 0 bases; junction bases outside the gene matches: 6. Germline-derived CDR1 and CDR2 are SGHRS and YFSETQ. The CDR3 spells CASSFGASGSTDTQYF. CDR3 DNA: TGCGCCAGCAGCTTTGGGGCTAGCGGAAGCACAGATACGCAGTATTTT.

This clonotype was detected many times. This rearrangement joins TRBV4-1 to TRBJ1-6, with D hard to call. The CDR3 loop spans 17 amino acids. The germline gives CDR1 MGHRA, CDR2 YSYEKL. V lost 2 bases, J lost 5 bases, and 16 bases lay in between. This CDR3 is CASSQTPRTLHNSPLHF. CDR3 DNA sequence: TGCGCCAGCAGCCAAACGCCGAGAACACTACATAATTCACCCCTCCACTTT.

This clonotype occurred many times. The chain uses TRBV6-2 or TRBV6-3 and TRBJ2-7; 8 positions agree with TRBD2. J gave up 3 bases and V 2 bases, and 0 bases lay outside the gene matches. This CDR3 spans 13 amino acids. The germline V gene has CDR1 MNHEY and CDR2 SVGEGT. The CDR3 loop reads CASSYGTSYEQYF. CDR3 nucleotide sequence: TGTGCCAGCAGTTACGGGACTAGCTACGAGCAGTACTTC.

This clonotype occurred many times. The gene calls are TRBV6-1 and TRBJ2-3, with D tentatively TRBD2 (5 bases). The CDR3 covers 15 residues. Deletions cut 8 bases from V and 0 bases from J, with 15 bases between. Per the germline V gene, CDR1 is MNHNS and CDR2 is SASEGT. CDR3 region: CASPVGGGSTDTQYF. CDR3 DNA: TGTGCCAGCCCGGTTGGTGGCGGGAGCACAGATACGCAGTATTTT.

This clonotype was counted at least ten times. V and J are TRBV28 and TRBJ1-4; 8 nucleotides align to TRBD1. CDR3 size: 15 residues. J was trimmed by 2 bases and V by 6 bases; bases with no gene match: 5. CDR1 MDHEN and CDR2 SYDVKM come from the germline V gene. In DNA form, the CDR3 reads TGTGCCAGCAGCCCACAGGGGGTTACTAATGAAAAACTGTTTTTT. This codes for CASSPQGVTNEKLFF. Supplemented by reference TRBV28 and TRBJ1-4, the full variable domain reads DVKVTQSSRYLVKRTGEKVFLECVQDMDHENMFWYRQDPGLGLRLIYFSYDVKMKEKGDIPEGYSVSREKKERFSLILESASTNQTSMYLCASSPQGVTNEKLFFGSGTQLSVL.

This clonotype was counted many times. The CDR3 region has the DNA TGTGCCAGCACTTTCTGGAGGGGGGCGCGTTTTCCAAATCAGCCCCAGCATTTT. Encoded protein: CASTFWRGARFPNQPQHF. The chain recombines TRBV5-6 with TRBJ1-5, with a weak D call TRBD1 (6 bases). This CDR3 spans 18 amino acids. Per the germline V gene, CDR1 is SGHDT and CDR2 is YYEEEE. With 6 bases removed from V and 4 bases from J, the gap between germline ends came to 26 bases.

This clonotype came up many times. CDR3 amino acids: CASIPTAQNTGELFF. The DNA of the CDR3 is TGTGCCAGCATACCGACAGCACAAAACACCGGGGAGCTGTTTTTT. The chain employs TRBV6-5 and TRBJ2-2; a weak D match, TRBD1 (5 bases). Germline V gene data show CDR1 as MNHEY and CDR2 as SVGAGI. CDR3 length: 15 residues. V was shortened by 7 bases and J by 2 bases, with 14 bases between the two germline ends.

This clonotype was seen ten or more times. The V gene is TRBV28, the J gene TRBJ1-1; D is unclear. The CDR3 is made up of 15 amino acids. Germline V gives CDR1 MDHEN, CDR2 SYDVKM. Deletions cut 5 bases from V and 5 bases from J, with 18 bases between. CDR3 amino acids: CASSRSGSWDTEAFF. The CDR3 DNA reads TGTGCCAGCAGTCGGTCGGGGTCCTGGGATACTGAAGCTTTCTTT.

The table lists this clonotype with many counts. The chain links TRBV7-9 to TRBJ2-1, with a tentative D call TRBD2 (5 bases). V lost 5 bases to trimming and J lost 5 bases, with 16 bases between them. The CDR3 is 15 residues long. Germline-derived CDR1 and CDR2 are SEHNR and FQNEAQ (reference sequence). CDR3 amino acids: CASSPYGLANNEQFF. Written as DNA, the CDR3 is TGTGCCAGCAGCCCCTATGGCCTAGCAAACAATGAGCAGTTCTTC.

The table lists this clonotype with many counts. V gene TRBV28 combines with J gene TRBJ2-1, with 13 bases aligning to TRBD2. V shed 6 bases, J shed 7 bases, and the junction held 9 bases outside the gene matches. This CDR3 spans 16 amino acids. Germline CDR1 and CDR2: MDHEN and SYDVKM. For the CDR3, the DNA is TGTGCCAGCAGCCTACGGACTAGCGGGAGCATAAATGAGCAGTTCTTC. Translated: CASSLRTSGSINEQFF.

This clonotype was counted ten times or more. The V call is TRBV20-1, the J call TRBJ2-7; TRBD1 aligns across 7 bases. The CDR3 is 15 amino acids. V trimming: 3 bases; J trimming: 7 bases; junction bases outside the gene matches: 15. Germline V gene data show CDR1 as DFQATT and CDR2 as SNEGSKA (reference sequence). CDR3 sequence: CSASKPLQGWWEQYF. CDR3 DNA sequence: TGCAGTGCTAGCAAACCTTTACAGGGGTGGTGGGAGCAGTACTTC.

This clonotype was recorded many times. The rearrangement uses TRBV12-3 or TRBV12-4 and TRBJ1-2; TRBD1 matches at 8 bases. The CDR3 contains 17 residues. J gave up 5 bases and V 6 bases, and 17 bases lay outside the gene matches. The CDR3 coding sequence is TGTGCCAGCAGCTATACCGTAGCAGGGGGCGCCAGGTATGGCTACACCTTC. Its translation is CASSYTVAGGARYGYTF.

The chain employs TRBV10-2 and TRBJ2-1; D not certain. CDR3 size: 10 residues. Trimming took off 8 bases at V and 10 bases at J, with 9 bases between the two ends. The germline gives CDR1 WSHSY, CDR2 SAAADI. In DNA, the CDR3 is TGCGCCAGCCAGGCCGGAGAGCAGTTCTTC. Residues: CASQAGEQFF.

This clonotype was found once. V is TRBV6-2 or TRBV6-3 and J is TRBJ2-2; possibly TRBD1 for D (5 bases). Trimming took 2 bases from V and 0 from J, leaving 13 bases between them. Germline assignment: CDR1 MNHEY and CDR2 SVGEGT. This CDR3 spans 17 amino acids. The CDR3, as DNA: TGTGCCAGCAGTTACGTAAGGGGCCTCGCGAACACCGGGGAGCTGTTTTTT. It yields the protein CASSYVRGLANTGELFF.

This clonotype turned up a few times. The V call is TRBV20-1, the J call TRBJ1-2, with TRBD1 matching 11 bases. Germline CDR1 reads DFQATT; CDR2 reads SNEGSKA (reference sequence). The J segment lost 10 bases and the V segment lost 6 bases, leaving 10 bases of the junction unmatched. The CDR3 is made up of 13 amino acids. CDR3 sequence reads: CSASKRTGGFYTF. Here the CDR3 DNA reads TGCAGTGCATCAAAACGGACAGGGGGCTTCTACACCTTC.